The source of this T cell receptor beta chain is a study of cytomegalovirus exposure and HLA in healthy donors. Study context: Of several hundred genotyped donors, 81% grouped in the Caucasian-associated ancestry cluster.

Germline V CDR1 and CDR2: LNHDA, SQIVND (reference sequence). This CDR3 comprises 16 residues. V gave up 3 bases and J gave up 0 bases, with 9 bases separating them. Study outcomes and limitations: According to the study, about 180 TCR beta chains were cytomegalovirus-associated. An Asian-associated ancestry cluster reportedly showed fewer N-insertions than the roughly 700-donor mean in a later analysis.

60 Vbeta and 13 Jbeta primers were used in PCR. Assay: immunoSEQ multiplex PCR; the TCRdb copy retains only in-frame clones and omits some. In the table there are about 200,000 clones, 82% of which are singletons. With regard to this clone: Its specificity is not known.

Input material: PBMCs. The sequence came from a boy aged 2 to 9 in good health and CMV-seronegative. This sequence joins TRBV19 and TRBJ2-6; D is perhaps TRBD1 (5 bases). The CDR3 is CASSITGSSGANVLTF. The CDR3 DNA is TGTGCCAGTAGTATCACAGGTTCCTCTGGGGCCAACGTCCTGACTTTC. Drawing the rest from reference TRBV19 and TRBJ2-6, the complete variable domain is DGGITQSPKYLFRKEGQNVTLSCEQNLNHDAMYWYRQDPGQGLRLIYYSQIVNDFQKGDIAEGYSVSREKKESFPLTVTSAQKNPTAFYLCASSITGSSGANVLTFGAGSRLTVL.